Here is one T cell receptor beta chain with its context. The antigen it binds to is not known. Base qualities are not provided; no much larger clone lies one nucleotide away. This entry comes from a study of Ad26.COV2.S vaccination and SARS-CoV-2 variants (TCRdb year 2021). For the study in its entirety: Vaccine-arm donors were drawn from COV1001, a multicentre, randomized, double-blind, placebo-controlled phase I-IIa trial of Ad26.COV2.S in healthy adults. Dosing of Ad26.COV2.S was intramuscular, at either 5x10^10 or 1x10^11 viral particles, delivered as one shot or as two shots spaced 56 days apart. The specificity and breadth of SARS-CoV-2-reactive T cell receptors after Ad26.COV2.S vaccination were assessed by TCRbeta repertoire sequencing. The TCR-sequenced set comprised around 30 samples: approximately 19 Ad26.COV2.S vaccine recipients, 5 placebo recipients and 8 SARS-CoV-2 convalescent individuals. Participants in the trial were split at random into five groups of five each, receiving low-dose or high-dose Ad26.COV2.S once or twice, or else placebo on both occasions. Investigators did not know the trial group allocation while performing experiments and assessing outcomes. Study-level results and caveats: Substantial breadth of spike-specific CD8+ and CD4+ T cell responses was reported after vaccination. Non-spike TCR breadth was comparable between vaccine and placebo recipients, consistent with the vaccine containing only spike. According to the authors, total T cell responses may have been underestimated by the TCR breadth and depth analyses. Spike-specific TCR breadth was higher in Ad26.COV2.S recipients than in placebo recipients (P = 0.0014). The study was not powered for comparison of responses between vaccine doses or regimens.

TCRbeta CDR3 regions were sequenced with the immunoSEQ Assay. After extraction, genomic DNA underwent amplification by bias-controlled multiplex PCR, followed by high-throughput sequencing. The authors processed their data as follows. To quantify the absolute abundance of every unique TCRbeta CDR3 region, sequences were collapsed and filtered. T cell fraction was estimated by normalization of TCRbeta template counts to usable DNA, with usable DNA being measured through amplification of reference genes present in all nucleated cells. Repertoire TCRs were annotated as SARS-CoV-2-specific by exact matching of V gene, CDR3 amino acid sequence and J gene to a known reactive TCR set. The reference SARS-CoV-2 TCR set was derived from MIRA and filtered for enrichment in COVID-19-positive ImmuneCODE repertoires, a step that removed public or cross-reactive TCRs. Based on the MIRA antigens, annotated TCRs were further analysed at the level of specific ORF or position within ORF. Depth was the summed frequency of annotated unique rearrangements, while breadth was defined as annotated unique rearrangements over total unique productive rearrangements. Two-sided Wilcoxon rank-sum tests were used to compare TCR breadth between groups. The clones in this table, taken by TCRdb from immuneACCESS, are in-frame only. Not every clone is retained; where verified, under half of the shortfall comes from an unresolved V gene, and the cause of the rest is unknown. That table is the source of V, J and clone size, and D and trimming were worked out from the DNA. Across this sample there are 300,000 to 500,000 clones, with approximately 90% seen only once. 3.5% of the sample lies in the top ten.

The CDR3 holds 12 amino acids from the cysteine to the phenylalanine. The read is trimmed to its CDR3 DNA, 36 bases read in frame from base 1. V loses 2 bases of germline sequence and J loses 8 bases, and the interval between the two ends is 10 bases. CDR1 and CDR2, per the germline V gene, are SGHDT and YYEEEE. What this sample's treatment or condition label stands for: around 19 received Ad26.COV2.S at low or high dose, single or two shots; roughly five received placebo; per-sample allocation not given. For vaccine and placebo recipients, the sequenced repertoires came from samples collected on day 63 after the first injection. Cohort 1b enrolled 20 to 30 adults aged 18-55 years at a single site in Boston, USA, between 29 July and 7 August 2020. Ad26.COV2.S was a replication-incompetent adenovirus type 26 vector that expressed a prefusion-stabilized SARS-CoV-2 spike protein derived from the original Wuhan strain.

The chain joins TRBV5-6 to TRBJ1-1, and TRBD1 may be the D gene, going by 5 matching bases. This TCR came from a person aged 18-65 years who received the Ad26.COV2.S COVID-19 vaccine or a placebo. This specimen consisted of peripheral blood, obtained in a trial of Ad26.COV2.S vaccine versus placebo. Here the CDR3 is given as CASSLIGQEAFF. The DNA sequence is as follows: TGTGCCAGCAGCTTAATCGGACAAGAAGCTTTCTTT.